This T cell receptor beta chain was obtained from a study of Ad26.COV2.S vaccination and SARS-CoV-2 variants. Treatment indicated: around 19 received Ad26.COV2.S at low or high dose, single or two shots; roughly five received placebo; per-sample allocation not given. All samples were drawn on day 63, counting from the first vaccine or placebo injection. An adult donor aged 18-55 years was enrolled in Boston. Vaccination used an Ad26 vector expressing Wuhan-strain SARS-CoV-2 spike. The V end was cut by 4 bases, the J end by 5 bases, with 9 bases between. Germline values: CDR1 MRHNA, CDR2 SNTAGT. This CDR3 spans 13 amino acids. Measured with immunoSEQ multiplex PCR; TCRdb has only the in-frame clones, and not every one. Of hundreds of thousands of clones in the sample, around 89% were seen once.

The material was peripheral blood, obtained in a trial of Ad26.COV2.S vaccine versus placebo. The clonotype was recovered from a person between 18 and 60 years old who received the Ad26.COV2.S COVID-19 vaccine or a placebo. V is TRBV6-4 and J is TRBJ2-1; no clear D gene. The CDR3, as DNA: TGTGCCAGCAGTGTTTCGTTCCACAATGAGCAGTTCTTC. Translated: CASSVSFHNEQFF.